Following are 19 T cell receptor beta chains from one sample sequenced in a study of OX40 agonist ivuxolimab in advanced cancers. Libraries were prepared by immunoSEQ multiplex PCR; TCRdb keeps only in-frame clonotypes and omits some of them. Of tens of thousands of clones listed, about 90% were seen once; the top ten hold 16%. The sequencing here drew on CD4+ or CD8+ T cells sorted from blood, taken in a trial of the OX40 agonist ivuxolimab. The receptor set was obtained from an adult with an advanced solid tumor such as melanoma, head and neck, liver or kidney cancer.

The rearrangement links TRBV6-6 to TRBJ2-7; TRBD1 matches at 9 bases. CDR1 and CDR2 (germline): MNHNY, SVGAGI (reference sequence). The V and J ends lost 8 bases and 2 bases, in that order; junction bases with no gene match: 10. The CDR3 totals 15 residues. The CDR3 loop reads CASGRGQGLPYEQYF. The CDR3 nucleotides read TGTGCCAGCGGGAGGGGACAGGGCCTTCCCTACGAGCAGTACTTC.

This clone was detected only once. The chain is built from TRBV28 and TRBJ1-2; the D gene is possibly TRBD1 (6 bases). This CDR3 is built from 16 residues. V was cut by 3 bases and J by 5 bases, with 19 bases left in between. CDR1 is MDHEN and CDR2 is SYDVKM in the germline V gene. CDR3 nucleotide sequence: TGTGCCAGCAGTTTCCCCCCCGGTAACAGGGTTTATGGCTACACCTTC. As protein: CASSFPPGNRVYGYTF.

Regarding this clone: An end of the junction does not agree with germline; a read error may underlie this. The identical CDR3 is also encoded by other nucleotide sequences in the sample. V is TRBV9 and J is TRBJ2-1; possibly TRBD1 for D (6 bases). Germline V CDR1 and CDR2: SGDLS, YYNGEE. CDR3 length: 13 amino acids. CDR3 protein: CASSVGGYGEQFF. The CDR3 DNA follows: TGTGCTAGCAGCGTAGGGGGTTACGGTGAGCAGTTCTTC.

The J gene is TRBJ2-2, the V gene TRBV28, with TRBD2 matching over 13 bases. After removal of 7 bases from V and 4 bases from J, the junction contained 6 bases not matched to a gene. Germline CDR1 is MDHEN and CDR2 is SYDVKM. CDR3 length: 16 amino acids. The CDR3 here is CASISGLAGVTGELFF. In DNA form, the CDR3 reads TGTGCCAGCATCTCCGGACTAGCGGGAGTCACCGGGGAGCTGTTTTTT.

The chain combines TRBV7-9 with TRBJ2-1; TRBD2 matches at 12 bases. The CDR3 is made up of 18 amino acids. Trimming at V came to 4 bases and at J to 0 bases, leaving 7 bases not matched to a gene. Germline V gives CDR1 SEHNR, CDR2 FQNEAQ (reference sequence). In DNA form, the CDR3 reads TGTGCCAGCAGCTCCCGACTAGCGGGGGCTAGCTCCTACAATGAGCAGTTCTTC. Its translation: CASSSRLAGASSYNEQFF.

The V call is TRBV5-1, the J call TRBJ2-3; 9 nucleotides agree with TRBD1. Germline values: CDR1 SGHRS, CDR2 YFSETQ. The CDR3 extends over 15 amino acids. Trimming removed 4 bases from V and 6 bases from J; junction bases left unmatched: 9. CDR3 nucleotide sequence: TGCGCCAGCAGCGGACGAACAGGGGGCGCGGATACGCAGTATTTT. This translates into CASSGRTGGADTQYF.

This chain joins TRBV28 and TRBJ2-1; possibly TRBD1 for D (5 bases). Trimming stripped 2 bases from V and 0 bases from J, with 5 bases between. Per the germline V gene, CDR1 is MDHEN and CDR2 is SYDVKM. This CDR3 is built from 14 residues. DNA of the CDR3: TGTGCCAGCAGTTTAACAGGCTCCTACAATGAGCAGTTCTTC. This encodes CASSLTGSYNEQFF.

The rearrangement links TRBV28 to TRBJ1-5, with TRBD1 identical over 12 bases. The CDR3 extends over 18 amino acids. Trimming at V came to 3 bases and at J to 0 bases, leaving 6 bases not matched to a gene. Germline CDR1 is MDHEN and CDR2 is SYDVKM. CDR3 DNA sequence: TGTGCCAGCAGTTTTCTCGGGACAGGGGGCTATAGCAATCAGCCCCAGCATTTT. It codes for CASSFLGTGGYSNQPQHF.

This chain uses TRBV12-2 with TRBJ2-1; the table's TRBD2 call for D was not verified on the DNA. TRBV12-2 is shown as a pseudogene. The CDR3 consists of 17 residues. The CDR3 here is CASRTTVTRVGYNEQFF. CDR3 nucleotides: TGTGCAAGTCGCACCACCGTCACTAGAGTCGGCTACAATGAGCAGTTCTTC.

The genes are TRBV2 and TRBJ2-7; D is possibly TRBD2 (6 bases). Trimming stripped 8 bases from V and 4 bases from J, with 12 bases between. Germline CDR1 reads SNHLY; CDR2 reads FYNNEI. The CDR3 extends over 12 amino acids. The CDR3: CASRVGGYEQYF. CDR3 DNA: TGTGCCAGCCGGGTGGGGGGTTACGAGCAGTACTTC.

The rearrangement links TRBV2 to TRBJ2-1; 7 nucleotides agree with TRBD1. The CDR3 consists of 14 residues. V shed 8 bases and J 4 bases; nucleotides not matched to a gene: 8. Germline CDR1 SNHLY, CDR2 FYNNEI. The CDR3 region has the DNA TGTGCCAGCTACAGGGGTCGAGTATACAATGAGCAGTTCTTC. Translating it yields CASYRGRVYNEQFF. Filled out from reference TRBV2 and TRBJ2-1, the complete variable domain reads EPEVTQTPSHQVTQMGQEVILRCVPISNHLYFYWYRQILGQKVEFLVSFYNNEISEKSEIFDDQFSVERPDGSNFTLKIRSTKLEDSAMYFCASYRGRVYNEQFFGPGTRLTVL.

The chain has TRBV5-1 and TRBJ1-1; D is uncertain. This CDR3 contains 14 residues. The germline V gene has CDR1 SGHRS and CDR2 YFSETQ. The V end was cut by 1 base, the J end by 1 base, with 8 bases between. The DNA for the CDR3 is TGCGCCAGCAGCTTGAACAGTCAGAACACTGAAGCTTTCTTT. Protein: CASSLNSQNTEAFF.

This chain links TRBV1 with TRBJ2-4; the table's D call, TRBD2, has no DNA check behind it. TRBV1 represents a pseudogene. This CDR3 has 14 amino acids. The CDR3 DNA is TGCACCAGCAGCCAAGCGGGAGCCAAAAACATTCAGTACTTC. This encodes CTSSQAGAKNIQYF.

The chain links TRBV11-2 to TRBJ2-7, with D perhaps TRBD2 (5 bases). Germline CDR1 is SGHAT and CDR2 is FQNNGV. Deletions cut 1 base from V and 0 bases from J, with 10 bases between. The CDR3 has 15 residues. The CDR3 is CASSLGAGTSYEQYF. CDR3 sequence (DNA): TGTGCCAGCAGCTTAGGTGCGGGTACCTCCTACGAGCAGTACTTC.

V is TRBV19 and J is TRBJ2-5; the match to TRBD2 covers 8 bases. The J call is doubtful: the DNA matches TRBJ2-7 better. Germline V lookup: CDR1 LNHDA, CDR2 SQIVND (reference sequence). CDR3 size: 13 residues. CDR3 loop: CASSTKTSGEQYF. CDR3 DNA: TGTGCCAGTAGTACCAAAACTAGCGGCGAGCAGTACTTC.

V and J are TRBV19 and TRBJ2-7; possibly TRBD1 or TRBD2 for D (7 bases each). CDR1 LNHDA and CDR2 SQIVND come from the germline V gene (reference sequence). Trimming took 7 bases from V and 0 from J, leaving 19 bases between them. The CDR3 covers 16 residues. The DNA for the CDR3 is TGTGCCAGTACCCCCGGGGGGACAGCGCACTCCTACGAGCAGTACTTC. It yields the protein CASTPGGTAHSYEQYF.

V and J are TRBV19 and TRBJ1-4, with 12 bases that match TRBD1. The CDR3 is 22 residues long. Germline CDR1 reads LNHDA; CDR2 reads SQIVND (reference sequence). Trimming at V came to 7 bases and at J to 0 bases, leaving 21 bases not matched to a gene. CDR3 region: CASTLSWTRDRGRRSTNEKLFF. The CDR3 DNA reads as TGTGCCAGTACCCTTTCCTGGACGCGGGACAGGGGGCGCCGATCAACTAATGAAAAACTGTTTTTT. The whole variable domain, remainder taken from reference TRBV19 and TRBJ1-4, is DGGITQSPKYLFRKEGQNVTLSCEQNLNHDAMYWYRQDPGQGLRLIYYSQIVNDFQKGDIAEGYSVSREKKESFPLTVTSAQKNPTAFYLCASTLSWTRDRGRRSTNEKLFFGSGTQLSVL.

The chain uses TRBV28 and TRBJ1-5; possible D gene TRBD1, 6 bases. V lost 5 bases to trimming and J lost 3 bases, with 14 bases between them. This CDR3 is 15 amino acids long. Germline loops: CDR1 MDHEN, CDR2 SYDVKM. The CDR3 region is CASSSLRGNNQPQHF. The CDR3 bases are TGTGCCAGCAGTAGCCTCAGGGGTAACAATCAGCCCCAGCATTTT.

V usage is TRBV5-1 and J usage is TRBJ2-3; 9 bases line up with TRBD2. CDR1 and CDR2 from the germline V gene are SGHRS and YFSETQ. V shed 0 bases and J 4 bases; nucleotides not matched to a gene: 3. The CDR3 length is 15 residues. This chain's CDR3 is CASSLGSGSADTQYF. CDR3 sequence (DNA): TGCGCCAGCAGCTTGGGTAGCGGGAGTGCAGATACGCAGTATTTT.